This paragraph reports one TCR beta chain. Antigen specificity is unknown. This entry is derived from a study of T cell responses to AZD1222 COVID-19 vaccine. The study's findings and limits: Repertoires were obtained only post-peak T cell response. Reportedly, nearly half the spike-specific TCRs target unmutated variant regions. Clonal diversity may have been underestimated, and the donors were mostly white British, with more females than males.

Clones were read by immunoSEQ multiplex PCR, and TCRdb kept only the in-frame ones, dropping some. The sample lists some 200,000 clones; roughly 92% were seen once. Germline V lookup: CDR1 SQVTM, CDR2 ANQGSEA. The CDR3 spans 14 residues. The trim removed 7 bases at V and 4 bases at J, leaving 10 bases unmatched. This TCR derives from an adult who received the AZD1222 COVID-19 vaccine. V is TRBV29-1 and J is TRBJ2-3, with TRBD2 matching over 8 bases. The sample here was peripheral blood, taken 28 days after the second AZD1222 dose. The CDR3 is CSAYRGGSADTQYF. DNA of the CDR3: TGCAGCGCCTATCGCGGGGGGTCCGCAGATACGCAGTATTTT.